This TCR beta chain comes out of a study of PD-L1 blockade in urothelial cancer. The repertoire was sequenced with immunoSEQ multiplex PCR; TCRdb's copy has only in-frame clones and lacks some. The profile shows some 89,000 clones, around 85% of them singletons. Time point reported: pretreatment peripheral blood. The clonotype originates from a man aged 55 to 69 with urothelial cancer. The material sequenced was PBMCs, taken around atezolizumab (anti-PD-L1) treatment.

The CDR3 reads CASSEASRGNQPQHF. The CDR3 nucleotides are TGTGCCAGCAGTGAAGCTTCCAGGGGGAATCAGCCCCAGCATTTT. The V gene is TRBV2, the J gene TRBJ1-5; 7 bases are shared with TRBD1. The ends lost 0 bases at V and 4 bases at J; junction bases unmatched: 3. The CDR3 totals 15 residues. The germline CDR1 and CDR2 sequences are SNHLY and FYNNEI.